The 25 T cell receptor beta chains in this list originate from one sample, sequenced in a study of blood T cell repertoires in COVID-19. Only in-frame clones appear in the TCRdb table, and some are missing; sequencing was by immunoSEQ multiplex PCR. The data show roughly 120,000 clones, more than 70% seen once. Sequenced sample: peripheral blood. These receptors were taken from a woman over 75 with COVID-19, enrolled during active disease.

The J gene is TRBJ1-1, the V gene TRBV4-1; D is unclear. CDR1 MGHRA and CDR2 YSYEKL come from the germline V gene. V shed 2 bases and J shed 0 bases, with 7 bases lying between them. The CDR3 contains 14 residues. The DNA for the CDR3 is TGCGCCAGCAGCCAATTAGTCATGAACACTGAAGCTTTCTTT. Amino acid sequence: CASSQLVMNTEAFF.

V usage is TRBV3-1 (or the pseudogene TRBV3-2) and J usage is TRBJ2-1; TRBD1 matches 8 bases. Trimming at V came to 2 bases and at J to 7 bases, leaving 10 bases not matched to a gene. The CDR3 sequence is 16 residues long. Germline V lookup: CDR1 LGHDT, CDR2 YNNKEL (reference sequence). The CDR3, as DNA: TGTGCCAGCAGCCAAAGGGGGACAGGTCTTAAAAATGAGCAGTTCTTC. Amino acids: CASSQRGTGLKNEQFF.

The chain is built from TRBV28 and TRBJ2-3, with 9 bases lining up with TRBD1. V shed 5 bases, J shed 6 bases, and the junction held 9 bases outside the gene matches. Germline V gene lookup returns CDR1 MDHEN and CDR2 SYDVKM. The CDR3 sequence is 15 residues long. CDR3 amino acids: CASSETGTGLDTQYF. CDR3 sequence (DNA): TGTGCCAGCAGTGAAACCGGGACAGGGTTGGATACGCAGTATTTT.

The chain links TRBV5-4 to TRBJ2-6, with 9 bases identical to TRBD2. Germline loops: CDR1 SGHNT, CDR2 YYREEE (reference sequence). The CDR3 has 17 residues. V trimming: 1 base; J trimming: 4 bases; junction bases outside the gene matches: 6. In nucleotides, the CDR3 is TGTGCCAGCAGCTTGCGTAGCGGGAGACCCGGGGCCAACGTCCTGACTTTC. Its protein product is CASSLRSGRPGANVLTF.

The V gene is TRBV4-1, the J gene TRBJ1-1; D is perhaps TRBD1 (5 bases). This CDR3 comprises 14 residues. The germline V gene encodes CDR1 MGHRA and CDR2 YSYEKL. The V end was cut by 1 base, the J end by 1 base, with 7 bases between. The DNA of the CDR3 is TGCGCCAGCAGCCAAGGACAGAAGAACACTGAAGCTTTCTTT. Translating it yields CASSQGQKNTEAFF.

This sequence joins TRBV11-2 and TRBJ1-1, with 12 positions matching TRBD1. Germline values: CDR1 SGHAT, CDR2 FQNNGV. The CDR3 has 15 amino acids. With V trimmed by 5 bases and J by 11 bases, 12 bases remained unmatched. The CDR3 nucleotides read TGTGCCAGCAGCACCCGGGACAGGGGGCCGGAGGTTGCTTTCTTT. Translating it yields CASSTRDRGPEVAFF.

The chain joins TRBV29-1 to TRBJ1-1; D perhaps matches TRBD1 (6 bases). Between the trimmed V and J ends, which lost 2 bases and 3 bases, there was a span of 10 bases. The CDR3 runs to 13 residues. The germline V gene encodes CDR1 SQVTM and CDR2 ANQGSEA. For the CDR3, the DNA is TGCAGCGTTGAAAGTGGACAGTACACTGAAGCTTTCTTT. Residues: CSVESGQYTEAFF. Complete variable domain (other parts from reference TRBV29-1 and TRBJ1-1): SAVISQKPSRDICQRGTSLTIQCQVDSQVTMMFWYRQQPGQSLTLIATANQGSEATYESGFVIDKFPISRPNLTFSTLTVSNMSPEDSSIYLCSVESGQYTEAFFGQGTRLTVV.

The chain carries TRBV4-2 and TRBJ2-3; 10 bases are shared with TRBD2. The V gene's germline CDR1 is LGHNA and CDR2 YNFKEQ. This CDR3 is built from 18 residues. The trim removed 1 base at V and 1 base at J, leaving 8 bases unmatched. This chain's CDR3 is CASSQAAGGPRGTDTQYF. The DNA for the CDR3 is TGTGCCAGCAGCCAAGCAGCGGGAGGGCCCCGGGGCACAGATACGCAGTATTTT.

The chain couples TRBV7-8 to TRBJ1-5, with TRBD1 matching over 7 bases. Germline trimming cut 5 bases from V and 0 bases from J; bases unmatched to any gene: 10. The CDR3 loop spans 17 amino acids. Germline V gene lookup returns CDR1 SGHVS and CDR2 FQNEAQ. The CDR3 DNA sequence: TGTGCCAGCAGCCCCAGCTGGACAGGCCCTAGCAATCAGCCCCAGCATTTT. This codes for CASSPSWTGPSNQPQHF.

This chain links TRBV7-6 with TRBJ2-5; TRBD1 matches at 7 bases. V shed 5 bases, J shed 3 bases, and the junction held 9 bases outside the gene matches. There are 15 residues in the CDR3. The germline V gene encodes CDR1 SGHVS and CDR2 FNYEAQ. CDR3: CASSAKGQYEETQYF. The DNA for the CDR3 is TGTGCCAGCAGCGCTAAGGGACAGTACGAAGAGACCCAGTACTTC.

The rearrangement links TRBV5-4 to TRBJ2-5; 8 nucleotides align to TRBD2. After removal of 0 bases from V and 2 bases from J, the junction contained 6 bases not matched to a gene. Germline CDR1 SGHNT, CDR2 YYREEE (reference sequence). The CDR3 contains 16 residues. The CDR3 sequence: CASSLGLAREQETQYF. In DNA, the CDR3 is TGTGCCAGCAGCTTGGGACTAGCGAGAGAGCAAGAGACCCAGTACTTC.

J is TRBJ2-7 and V is TRBV20-1; 9 positions match TRBD2. CDR1 and CDR2 from the germline V gene are DFQATT and SNEGSKA (reference sequence). J gave up 4 bases and V 3 bases, and 7 bases lay outside the gene matches. The CDR3 is made up of 14 amino acids. The CDR3 nucleotides read TGCAGTGCTAGTGGGGCTAGCGGGATTTACGAGCAGTACTTC. Translation gives CSASGASGIYEQYF.

The chain couples TRBV7-2 to TRBJ2-3; TRBD2 matches at 8 bases. With 5 bases clipped from V and 5 bases from J, the junction kept 6 bases outside the gene matches. The CDR3 extends over 14 amino acids. Per the germline V gene, CDR1 is SGHTA and CDR2 is FQGNSA. CDR3 residues: CASSPQRELDTQYF. In DNA form, the CDR3 reads TGTGCCAGCAGCCCCCAGCGGGAGTTAGATACGCAGTATTTT.

The chain is built from TRBV5-1 and TRBJ2-3, with 7 positions matching TRBD1. CDR1 and CDR2 (germline): SGHRS, YFSETQ. This CDR3 is built from 14 residues. With 4 bases clipped from V and 4 bases from J, the junction kept 6 bases outside the gene matches. The CDR3 sequence is CASSRGDSSDTQYF. In DNA form, the CDR3 reads TGCGCCAGCAGCAGAGGGGACAGTTCAGATACGCAGTATTTT.

The CDR3 region has the DNA TGTGCCAGCAGCCCGGGACTAGCGCCCTACGAGCAGTACTTC. It specifies CASSPGLAPYEQYF. The chain links TRBV3-1 (or the pseudogene TRBV3-2) to TRBJ2-7; TRBD2 matches 10 bases. Trimming cost V 4 bases and J 2 bases; bases outside gene matches: 2. CDR3 length: 14 amino acids. Germline V gives CDR1 LGHDT, CDR2 YNNKEL (reference sequence).

DNA of the CDR3: TGTGCCAGTAGTATAGTCGCGGGAGGGCCGGGTGAGCAGTTCTTC. It yields the protein CASSIVAGGPGEQFF. The rearrangement joins TRBV19 to TRBJ2-1; 9 bases line up with TRBD2. CDR3 length equals 15 residues. V gave up 1 base and J gave up 9 bases; unmatched junction bases: 7. CDR1 LNHDA and CDR2 SQIVND come from the germline V gene (reference sequence).

The chain has TRBV3-1 (or the pseudogene TRBV3-2) and TRBJ1-4; 8 bases map to TRBD1. The V segment lost 1 base and the J segment 6 bases; nucleotides outside the gene matches: 4. Looked up from germline, CDR1 is LGHDT and CDR2 is YNNKEL (reference sequence). The CDR3 length is 15 residues. The CDR3, as DNA: TGTGCCAGCAGCCAAGCCCAGGGGGCGTATGAAAAACTGTTTTTT. It codes for CASSQAQGAYEKLFF.

The genes are TRBV4-3 and TRBJ2-3, with D possibly TRBD1 on 6 matching bases. This CDR3 is built from 15 residues. Germline-derived CDR1 and CDR2 are LGHNA and YSLEER. Between the trimmed V and J ends, which lost 1 base and 4 bases, there was a span of 12 bases. The CDR3 coding sequence is TGCGCCAGCAGCCAAGGGGTACAGGGCGCAGATACGCAGTATTTT. This encodes CASSQGVQGADTQYF.

The V gene is TRBV9, the J gene TRBJ2-3, with 11 bases identical to TRBD2. V lost 0 bases to trimming and J lost 7 bases; unmatched junction nucleotides: 10. The CDR3 is 17 amino acids. CDR1 is SGDLS and CDR2 is YYNGEE in the germline V gene. The chain's CDR3 is CASSVGAGLAGGNTQYF. DNA for the CDR3: TGTGCCAGCAGCGTAGGAGCGGGGCTAGCGGGAGGAAATACGCAGTATTTT.

This clone was recorded once. The genes are TRBV29-1 and TRBJ2-1, with 10 bases lining up with TRBD1. CDR1 SQVTM and CDR2 ANQGSEA come from the germline V gene. Unmatched junction bases numbered 4, after V lost 5 bases and J lost 6 bases. CDR3 length: 13 residues. CDR3 sequence (DNA): TGCAGCGTTAATGACAGGGGGCCCAATGAGCAGTTCTTC. Translating gives CSVNDRGPNEQFF.

J is TRBJ2-2 and V is TRBV2, with 7 bases fitting TRBD2. The CDR3 is 17 residues long. Germline V gene sequence: CDR1 SNHLY, CDR2 FYNNEI. V was pared by 6 bases and J by 0 bases, with 10 bases of the junction left unmatched. The DNA of the CDR3 is TGTGCCAGCAGAAAAGAAGCGGGAACTACGAACACCGGGGAGCTGTTTTTT. Amino acid sequence: CASRKEAGTTNTGELFF.

This chain links TRBV11-1 with TRBJ2-3, with a tentative D call TRBD2 (6 bases). V shed 5 bases and J shed 6 bases, with 6 bases lying between them. The CDR3 covers 11 residues. The V gene's germline CDR1 is SGHAT and CDR2 FQDESV (reference sequence). DNA for the CDR3: TGTGCCAGCAGCAGCGGGGATACGCAGTATTTT. Translated, it gives CASSSGDTQYF.

The V and J genes are TRBV6-1 and TRBJ2-6, with D perhaps TRBD1 (6 bases). Germline values: CDR1 MNHNS, CDR2 SASEGT. V lost 4 bases to trimming and J lost 2 bases, with 21 bases between them. The CDR3 has 19 amino acids. The CDR3 DNA sequence: TGTGCCAGCAGTGCCAGGGGAATGATAATAGGTCCTGGGGCCAACGTCCTGACTTTC. Translated, it gives CASSARGMIIGPGANVLTF.

This clone was seen once. This chain connects TRBV5-1 to TRBJ2-3, with 7 nucleotides matching TRBD1. Germline assignment: CDR1 SGHRS and CDR2 YFSETQ. V was pared by 1 base and J by 4 bases, with 3 bases of the junction left unmatched. This CDR3 comprises 14 residues. CDR3 coding DNA: TGCGCCAGCAGCTTGAGACAGGGCCCAGATACGCAGTATTTT. Translating it yields CASSLRQGPDTQYF. Based on the CDR3 plus reference TRBV5-1 and TRBJ2-3, the full variable domain is KAGVTQTPRYLIKTRGQQVTLSCSPISGHRSVSWYQQTPGQGLQFLFEYFSETQRNKGNFPGRFSGRQFSNSRSEMNVSTLELGDSALYLCASSLRQGPDTQYFGPGTRLTVL.

The V gene is TRBV6-6, the J gene TRBJ1-1; D call uncertain. CDR3 size: 14 residues. V was pared by 6 bases and J by 2 bases, with 13 bases between. Germline values: CDR1 MNHNY, CDR2 SVGAGI (reference sequence). The chain's CDR3 is CASSQQRGNTEAFF. The CDR3 DNA reads TGTGCCAGCAGCCAACAGCGGGGTAACACTGAAGCTTTCTTT.